Presented here are 27 T cell receptor beta chains from one specimen sequenced in a study of T cell changes during pregnancy in multiple sclerosis. Libraries were prepared by immunoSEQ multiplex PCR; TCRdb keeps only in-frame clonotypes and omits some of them. This table has tens of thousands of clones, 85% to 90% appearing once. The source was CD4+ T cells from peripheral blood mononuclear cells, collected in the first trimester of pregnancy. These TCRs come from a female donor with multiple sclerosis, enrolled in a pregnancy study.

This chain joins TRBV19 and TRBJ2-7, with 9 bases identical to TRBD1. This CDR3 has 13 residues. V lost 4 bases and J lost 5; bases outside the gene matches: 3. Per the germline V gene, CDR1 is LNHDA and CDR2 is SQIVND (reference sequence). For the CDR3, the DNA is TGTGCCAGTAGTAACAGGGGGCGGGACGAGCAGTACTTC. It encodes CASSNRGRDEQYF. The full variable domain, rest sourced from reference TRBV19 and TRBJ2-7, is DGGITQSPKYLFRKEGQNVTLSCEQNLNHDAMYWYRQDPGQGLRLIYYSQIVNDFQKGDIAEGYSVSREKKESFPLTVTSAQKNPTAFYLCASSNRGRDEQYFGPGTRLTVT.

The chain has TRBV30 and TRBJ2-1, with D possibly TRBD2 on 6 matching bases. The germline V and J ends were trimmed by 0 bases and 4 bases, with 22 bases remaining between them. The CDR3 totals 18 residues. CDR1 and CDR2 from the germline V gene are GTSNPN and SVGIG (reference sequence). The CDR3 sequence is CAWSVGRRGRFTYNEQFF. In nucleotides, the CDR3 is TGTGCCTGGAGTGTAGGAAGGCGGGGAAGATTTACTTACAATGAGCAGTTCTTC.

The CDR3 protein is CASRRFGGETQYF. CDR3 coding DNA: TGTGCCAGCAGAAGATTCGGGGGGGAGACCCAGTACTTC. This chain connects TRBV27 to TRBJ2-5; TRBD2 aligns across 7 bases. V trimming: 6 bases; J trimming: 5 bases; junction bases outside the gene matches: 6. The CDR3 contains 13 residues. Germline-derived CDR1 and CDR2 are MNHEY and SMNVEV (reference sequence).

The chain recombines TRBV9 with TRBJ2-1; no clear D gene. Germline loops: CDR1 SGDLS, CDR2 YYNGEE. CDR3 size: 17 residues. V shed 4 bases and J shed 4 bases, with 21 bases lying between them. The CDR3, as DNA: TGTGCCAGCAGCCCACATATTGCGGCTTCCTTTTACAATGAGCAGTTCTTC. Amino acids: CASSPHIAASFYNEQFF.

This chain uses TRBV7-8 with TRBJ2-7; D is perhaps TRBD1 (5 bases). The CDR3 contains 16 residues. V was trimmed by 4 bases and J by 0 bases, leaving 16 bases between them. Germline V gives CDR1 SGHVS, CDR2 FQNEAQ. CDR3 protein: CASSSDRTASSYEQYF. The CDR3 coding sequence is TGTGCCAGCAGCTCCGACAGAACCGCTAGCTCCTACGAGCAGTACTTC. The variable domain in full, completed from reference TRBV7-8 and TRBJ2-7, reads GAGVSQSPRYKVAKRGQDVALRCDPISGHVSLFWYQQALGQGPEFLTYFQNEAQLDKSGLPSDRFFAERPEGSVSTLKIQRTQQEDSAVYLCASSSDRTASSYEQYFGPGTRLTVT.

This rearrangement joins TRBV9 to TRBJ2-5; 9 bases agree with TRBD2. From germline, CDR1 is SGDLS and CDR2 YYNGEE. The ends lost 2 bases at V and 5 bases at J; junction bases unmatched: 10. The CDR3 is 16 residues long. The CDR3 DNA is TGTGCCAGCAGCGTGGGAGGACTAGCGCTTCGGGAGACCCAGTACTTC. Encoded protein: CASSVGGLALRETQYF.

The gene calls are TRBV6-6 and TRBJ2-1; TRBD2 aligns across 11 bases. Germline values: CDR1 MNHNY, CDR2 SVGAGI (reference sequence). Unmatched junction bases numbered 3, after V lost 0 bases and J lost 8 bases. CDR3 length: 15 amino acids. The CDR3 sequence: CASSYSGLAEYEQFF. CDR3 DNA sequence: TGTGCCAGCAGTTACTCGGGACTAGCGGAATATGAGCAGTTCTTC.

The rearrangement uses TRBV19 and TRBJ1-2, with a tentative D call TRBD1 (6 bases). V was shortened by 6 bases and J by 3 bases, with 20 bases between the two germline ends. Germline CDR1 and CDR2: LNHDA and SQIVND (reference sequence). The CDR3 length is 16 residues. Here the CDR3 DNA reads TGTGCCAGTAGCCCAGATTTGGGGGCATCAGACTATGGCTACACCTTC. It encodes CASSPDLGASDYGYTF.

The chain is built from TRBV29-1 and TRBJ2-1; TRBD2 aligns across 7 bases. Trimming at V came to 4 bases and at J to 6 bases, leaving 9 bases not matched to a gene. Germline values: CDR1 SQVTM, CDR2 ANQGSEA. The CDR3 spans 14 residues. The CDR3 sequence is CSVVGGSRGNEQFF. In nucleotides, the CDR3 is TGCAGCGTTGTCGGGGGGTCACGCGGCAATGAGCAGTTCTTC.

This clone was recorded only once. The chain recombines TRBV10-2 with TRBJ1-2; D is ambiguous. This CDR3 is built from 13 residues. Germline loops: CDR1 WSHSY, CDR2 SAAADI. V was pared by 2 bases and J by 2 bases, with 6 bases between. The CDR3 here is CASSESRNYGYTF. CDR3 bases: TGCGCCAGCAGTGAGAGTAGAAACTATGGCTACACCTTC.

This clone is a singleton in its sample. This chain links TRBV9 with TRBJ2-2; 12 bases are a match to TRBD2. This CDR3 is built from 20 residues. Germline loops: CDR1 SGDLS, CDR2 YYNGEE. After removal of 0 bases from V and 0 bases from J, the junction contained 9 bases not matched to a gene. Here the CDR3 reads CASSVVGLAGGFANTGELFF. CDR3 in DNA: TGTGCCAGCAGCGTAGTAGGGCTAGCGGGAGGGTTCGCGAACACCGGGGAGCTGTTTTTT.

The count of this clone is one. V usage is TRBV27 and J usage is TRBJ1-2; 12 nucleotides align to TRBD1. Germline trimming cut 7 bases from V and 6 bases from J; bases unmatched to any gene: 15. Germline-derived CDR1 and CDR2 are MNHEY and SMNVEV (reference sequence). CDR3 length: 17 amino acids. The DNA for the CDR3 is TGTGCCAGCACTCGGCTCGGGACAGGGGGCCGGGGGGATGGCTACACCTTC. It translates to CASTRLGTGGRGDGYTF.

This chain joins TRBV27 and TRBJ1-2, with TRBD1 matching over 9 bases. The germline V gene has CDR1 MNHEY and CDR2 SMNVEV (reference sequence). V lost 8 bases to trimming and J lost 4 bases; unmatched junction nucleotides: 8. The CDR3 extends over 14 amino acids. CDR3: CASCPGQGLYGYTF. The CDR3, as DNA: TGTGCCAGCTGTCCGGGACAGGGCCTCTATGGCTACACCTTC.

V usage is TRBV6-1 and J usage is TRBJ2-5; D might be TRBD1 (6 bases). The germline V and J ends were trimmed by 2 bases and 5 bases, with 18 bases remaining between them. Germline V gene lookup returns CDR1 MNHNS and CDR2 SASEGT. CDR3 length: 16 amino acids. CDR3 residues: CASSESVAGASETQYF. The CDR3 nucleotides are TGTGCCAGCAGTGAAAGCGTGGCAGGGGCTTCGGAGACCCAGTACTTC.

The chain has TRBV27 and TRBJ1-2; TRBD1 is a possible D gene (6 bases). This CDR3 is built from 13 residues. Germline CDR1 is MNHEY and CDR2 is SMNVEV (reference sequence). Between the trimmed V and J ends, which lost 5 bases and 8 bases, there was a span of 15 bases. CDR3 in DNA: TGTGCCAGCAGTCCACAGGGAAGGTTGGGCTACACCTTC. Amino acids: CASSPQGRLGYTF.

The chain couples TRBV11-2 to TRBJ2-2; D is unclear. Germline CDR1 and CDR2: SGHAT and FQNNGV. The CDR3 is made up of 12 amino acids. V was pared by 11 bases and J by 1 base, with 8 bases between. The CDR3 sequence is CAERRNTGELFF. The DNA for the CDR3 is TGTGCCGAGAGGCGGAACACCGGGGAGCTGTTTTTT.

This chain's CDR3 is CAGGQGYEQFF. CDR3 coding DNA: TGTGCCGGGGGACAGGGGTATGAGCAGTTCTTC. This chain connects TRBV10-3 to TRBJ2-1; 10 bases match TRBD1. Germline V CDR1 and CDR2: ENHRY, SYGVKD. CDR3 length: 11 residues. Trimming removed 11 bases from V and 8 bases from J; junction bases left unmatched: 3.

The CDR3: CASSPGPQFGGNNEQFF. Here the CDR3 DNA reads TGTGCCAGTAGTCCAGGACCTCAGTTTGGGGGGAACAATGAGCAGTTCTTC. The chain has TRBV19 and TRBJ2-1; D perhaps matches TRBD2 (6 bases). CDR1 and CDR2 from the germline V gene are LNHDA and SQIVND (reference sequence). Trimming removed 5 bases at V and 5 bases at J, with 22 bases between. This CDR3 contains 17 residues. The entire variable domain, with the rest obtained from reference TRBV19 and TRBJ2-1, is as follows: DGGITQSPKYLFRKEGQNVTLSCEQNLNHDAMYWYRQDPGQGLRLIYYSQIVNDFQKGDIAEGYSVSREKKESFPLTVTSAQKNPTAFYLCASSPGPQFGGNNEQFFGPGTRLTVL.

This sequence joins TRBV6-6 and TRBJ2-3; 10 nucleotides line up with TRBD1. In germline, CDR1 is MNHNY, CDR2 SVGAGI (reference sequence). J lost 1 base, V lost 5 bases, and 0 bases had no gene match. The CDR3 has 14 amino acids. CDR3 bases: TGTGCCAGCAGTGGGACAGGGGGCACAGATACGCAGTATTTT. This gives the protein CASSGTGGTDTQYF.

The DNA for the CDR3 is TGTGCCAGTAGTATTACAGGGATTCATAGCAATCAGCCCCAGCATTTT. The encoded protein is CASSITGIHSNQPQHF. This chain connects TRBV19 to TRBJ1-5, with TRBD1 as a possible D gene (6 bases). V was pared by 3 bases and J by 0 bases, with 12 bases between. The germline V gene encodes CDR1 LNHDA and CDR2 SQIVND (reference sequence). The CDR3 runs 16 residues. Drawing the rest from reference TRBV19 and TRBJ1-5, the complete variable domain is DGGITQSPKYLFRKEGQNVTLSCEQNLNHDAMYWYRQDPGQGLRLIYYSQIVNDFQKGDIAEGYSVSREKKESFPLTVTSAQKNPTAFYLCASSITGIHSNQPQHFGDGTRLSIL.

This clone came up once. The V gene is TRBV6-6, the J gene TRBJ1-2; TRBD1 agrees at 7 bases. CDR3 length equals 15 residues. CDR1 is MNHNY and CDR2 is SVGAGI in the germline V gene (reference sequence). V lost 7 bases and J lost 0; bases outside the gene matches: 8. The DNA of the CDR3 is TGTGCCAGCACCGAGACAGGGCGGGCTAACTATGGCTACACCTTC. Translating it yields CASTETGRANYGYTF.

This chain joins TRBV5-1 and TRBJ1-2, with D maybe TRBD1 (6 bases). The CDR3 totals 15 residues. The V and J ends lost 0 bases and 3 bases respectively, with 12 bases between them. The germline V gene has CDR1 SGHRS and CDR2 YFSETQ. CDR3 loop: CASSLEGVPHYGYTF. The DNA for the CDR3 is TGCGCCAGCAGCTTGGAGGGGGTTCCGCACTATGGCTACACCTTC.

This chain links TRBV4-3 with TRBJ1-2; D is undetermined. Germline values: CDR1 LGHNA, CDR2 YSLEER. The CDR3 has 19 residues. V lost 0 bases to trimming and J lost 5 bases, with 25 bases between them. DNA of the CDR3: TGCGCCAGCAGCCAAGATAGCTTCTTAAATCGGGGAACGACTTATGGCTACACCTTC. Translated: CASSQDSFLNRGTTYGYTF.

The rearrangement uses TRBV7-3 and TRBJ2-3; 7 nucleotides align to TRBD2. Germline V gene sequence: CDR1 SGHTA, CDR2 FQGTGA. J gave up 2 bases and V 3 bases, and 8 bases lay outside the gene matches. The CDR3 totals 16 residues. Here the CDR3 reads CASSFYRGGATDTQYF. The CDR3 DNA sequence: TGTGCCAGCAGCTTCTATAGGGGAGGGGCCACAGATACGCAGTATTTT.

V is TRBV2 and J is TRBJ2-3; no reliable D call. The CDR3 loop spans 14 amino acids. Germline CDR1 and CDR2: SNHLY and FYNNEI. V lost 3 bases, J lost 3 bases, and 10 bases lay in between. CDR3: CASSDKTVTDTQYF. The CDR3 bases are TGTGCCAGCAGTGACAAGACTGTAACAGATACGCAGTATTTT.

The gene calls are TRBV23-1 and TRBJ2-7; tentative D call: TRBD2 (6 bases). TRBV23-1 is designated an ORF whose function remains uncertain. There are 14 residues in the CDR3. Trimming removed 7 bases from V and 4 bases from J, with 17 bases in between. CDR3 region: CASTLDPGRYEQYF. CDR3 DNA sequence: TGCGCCAGCACCCTCGATCCAGGGAGGTACGAGCAGTACTTC.

The V gene is TRBV6-1, the J gene TRBJ2-7; TRBD2 agrees at 7 bases. Trimming took 5 bases from V and 1 from J; bases not matched to a gene: 8. CDR3 length equals 15 residues. The germline CDR1 and CDR2 sequences are MNHNS and SASEGT. The CDR3 DNA reads TGTGCCAGCAGTCGGACCCAGGGAGGGTCCTACGAGCAGTACTTC. Its protein product is CASSRTQGGSYEQYF.